This note documents a single T cell receptor beta chain sequence. The record originates from a study of blood T cell repertoires in COVID-19. Study details: T cells, B-cell-depleted T cells, or PBMCs provided the cDNA or gDNA that served as material.

Original processing methods: For nucleated cells, counts were estimated from reference gene primer amplification. Libraries were prepared by immunoSEQ multiplex PCR; TCRdb keeps only in-frame clonotypes and omits some of them. V, J and clone size derive from that table, while D and trimming were established from the DNA sequence. The sample consists of approximately 150,000 clones, around 84% of them appearing once. CDR1 is KGHDR and CDR2 is SFDVKD in the germline V gene. V was cut by 4 bases and J by 0 bases, with 9 bases left in between. The CDR3 covers 15 residues. The sequenced sample consisted of peripheral blood. The J gene is TRBJ1-5, the V gene TRBV24-1; D not certain. This TCR derives from a human donor with acute or convalescent COVID-19. The donor label of this sample is uncertain. The CDR3 DNA is TGTGCCACCAGTGACCCCTACAGTAGCAATCAGCCCCAGCATTTT. Translated: CATSDPYSSNQPQHF.